These 22 T cell receptor beta chains were sequenced from one sample in a study of blood T cell repertoires in COVID-19. Measured with immunoSEQ multiplex PCR; TCRdb has only the in-frame clones, and not every one. Seen here are approximately 150,000 clones, approximately 84% observed once, and the top ten hold around 1.8%. The sample comprised peripheral blood. The receptors stem from a woman in her sixties with acute or convalescent COVID-19.

This chain connects TRBV5-4 to TRBJ2-1; 9 nucleotides line up with TRBD1. The CDR3 is 13 amino acids. V lost 3 bases and J lost 6; bases outside the gene matches: 1. From germline, CDR1 is SGHNT and CDR2 YYREEE (reference sequence). The CDR3 nucleotides read TGTGCCAGCAGCTGGGACAGGGCCAATGAGCAGTTCTTC. Encoded protein: CASSWDRANEQFF.

This clone was detected a few times. The chain has TRBV19 and TRBJ2-2; 11 positions agree with TRBD1. After removal of 6 bases from V and 7 bases from J, the junction contained 7 bases not matched to a gene. Germline CDR1 is LNHDA and CDR2 is SQIVND (reference sequence). The CDR3 contains 15 residues. CDR3 region: CASRKGQGAGGELFF. Written as DNA, the CDR3 is TGTGCCAGTAGGAAAGGACAGGGGGCGGGCGGGGAGCTGTTTTTT.

This clone was observed a few times. The rearrangement joins TRBV11-2 to TRBJ1-1; maybe TRBD1 (5 bases). V was shortened by 5 bases and J by 1 base, with 17 bases between the two germline ends. Germline assignment: CDR1 SGHAT and CDR2 FQNNGV. The CDR3 totals 16 residues. CDR3 protein: CASSRRRGLQNTEAFF. The CDR3 nucleotides read TGTGCCAGCAGCCGGCGACGGGGACTTCAGAACACTGAAGCTTTCTTT.

This sequence joins TRBV27 and TRBJ2-3; D is unclear. V dropped 3 bases and J dropped 4 bases, with 17 bases sitting between them. This CDR3 contains 16 residues. Germline loops: CDR1 MNHEY, CDR2 SMNVEV (reference sequence). CDR3 nucleotides: TGTGCCAGCAGTTTGAGTAGGAGTGGAACGGCAGATACGCAGTATTTT. Translated, it gives CASSLSRSGTADTQYF.

This clone was detected a few times. The CDR3: CASSWAGTGLTGELFF. The CDR3 bases are TGTGCCAGCAGTTGGGCCGGGACAGGGCTCACCGGGGAGCTGTTTTTT. This sequence joins TRBV27 and TRBJ2-2, with 9 bases matching TRBD1. Germline lookup yields CDR1 MNHEY and CDR2 SMNVEV (reference sequence). The CDR3 length is 16 residues. V shed 4 bases, J shed 4 bases, and the junction held 7 bases outside the gene matches.

The genes are TRBV14 and TRBJ2-3; a weak D match, TRBD2 (5 bases). The CDR3 extends over 11 amino acids. Per the germline V gene, CDR1 is SGHDN and CDR2 is FVKESK. V was trimmed by 5 bases and J by 14 bases, leaving 14 bases between them. CDR3 residues: CASSSGGLRYF. The CDR3 region has the DNA TGTGCCAGCAGCTCAGGAGGCCTGCGGTATTTT.

This rearrangement joins TRBV5-1 to TRBJ2-1; 8 bases fit TRBD2. Germline loops: CDR1 SGHRS, CDR2 YFSETQ. This CDR3 is 16 amino acids long. V dropped 4 bases and J dropped 10; count of bases not matched to a gene: 16. The CDR3 DNA follows: TGCGCCAGCAGCCCTGGAAGGGGACTAGGATCGGGCGAGCAGTTCTTC. Its protein product is CASSPGRGLGSGEQFF.

This sequence joins TRBV18 and TRBJ2-5, with D perhaps matching TRBD2 (5 bases). V lost 3 bases to trimming and J lost 1 base, with 18 bases between them. This CDR3 has 17 amino acids. Germline CDR1 and CDR2: KGHSH and LQKENI. The CDR3 loop reads CASSPTYPSRSQETQYF. The CDR3, as DNA: TGTGCCAGCTCACCGACCTATCCTAGCAGGAGCCAAGAGACCCAGTACTTC.

This clone was seen once. The same CDR3 is also encoded by other DNA sequences in this sample. The chain couples TRBV27 to TRBJ1-2; unclear D gene. CDR1 and CDR2 from the germline V gene are MNHEY and SMNVEV (reference sequence). The germline V and J ends were trimmed by 2 bases and 4 bases, with 8 bases remaining between them. The CDR3 totals 13 residues. The CDR3 protein is CASSLTGTYGYTF. CDR3 nucleotide sequence: TGTGCCAGCAGTTTAACTGGTACCTATGGCTACACCTTC.

V usage is TRBV7-9 and J usage is TRBJ2-7; D gene unclear. CDR3 length equals 11 residues. Germline values: CDR1 SEHNR, CDR2 FQNEAQ (reference sequence). Trimming pared 5 bases from V and 5 bases from J, leaving 7 bases between. The CDR3 reads CASSPYDEQYF. CDR3 nucleotides: TGTGCCAGCAGCCCGTATGACGAGCAGTACTTC.

The chain joins TRBV11-3 to TRBJ2-1; 9 positions match TRBD2. Germline V CDR1 and CDR2: SGHNT, YENEEA. V was pared by 1 base and J by 7 bases, with 14 bases of the junction left unmatched. The CDR3 covers 18 residues. The CDR3 spells CASSLVAGASGPGNEQFF. For the CDR3, the DNA is TGTGCCAGCAGCTTAGTAGCGGGAGCATCAGGCCCTGGTAATGAGCAGTTCTTC.

This clone was counted only a few times. V gene TRBV6-5 combines with J gene TRBJ1-2; 7 bases line up with TRBD1. CDR1 and CDR2 from the germline V gene are MNHEY and SVGAGI. CDR3 length equals 14 residues. J gave up 5 bases and V 9 bases, and 12 bases lay outside the gene matches. Written as DNA, the CDR3 is TGTGCCAGTGAACGTGGACAGGCACTATATGGCTACACCTTC. This translates into CASERGQALYGYTF.

V gene TRBV7-9 combines with J gene TRBJ2-3; 8 bases are a match to TRBD1. The J segment lost 5 bases and the V segment lost 5 bases, leaving 12 bases of the junction unmatched. The V gene's germline CDR1 is SEHNR and CDR2 FQNEAQ (reference sequence). The CDR3 is made up of 16 amino acids. The chain's CDR3 is CASSQRTGIQEDTQYF. DNA for the CDR3: TGTGCCAGCAGCCAACGGACAGGGATCCAGGAAGATACGCAGTATTTT.

CDR3 amino acids: CASSGVYEQYF. The CDR3 DNA sequence: TGTGCCAGCAGTGGAGTTTACGAGCAGTACTTC. The chain combines TRBV28 with TRBJ2-7; D unresolved. The V end was cut by 5 bases, the J end by 4 bases, with 6 bases between. CDR1 and CDR2 (germline): MDHEN, SYDVKM. The CDR3 extends over 11 amino acids. Together with reference TRBV28 and TRBJ2-7, the CDR3 gives the full variable domain: DVKVTQSSRYLVKRTGEKVFLECVQDMDHENMFWYRQDPGLGLRLIYFSYDVKMKEKGDIPEGYSVSREKKERFSLILESASTNQTSMYLCASSGVYEQYFGPGTRLTVT.

The chain has TRBV6-5 and TRBJ2-7; 10 bases are a match to TRBD2. The CDR3 contains 13 residues. Looked up from germline, CDR1 is MNHEY and CDR2 is SVGAGI. J was trimmed by 4 bases and V by 10 bases; bases with no gene match: 7. As DNA, the CDR3 is TGTGCCACCCGGACTAGCGGATTATACGAGCAGTACTTC. It yields the protein CATRTSGLYEQYF.

V is TRBV2 and J is TRBJ2-4; 9 bases map to TRBD2. After removal of 8 bases from V and 7 bases from J, the junction contained 15 bases not matched to a gene. The CDR3 spans 16 residues. Germline V gene lookup returns CDR1 SNHLY and CDR2 FYNNEI. CDR3 sequence reads: CASSPVGTSLVNIQYF. In DNA form, the CDR3 reads TGTGCCAGCTCCCCGGTGGGGACTAGCCTCGTTAACATTCAGTACTTC.

The chain recombines TRBV25-1 with TRBJ2-5; maybe TRBD2 (6 bases). Germline lookup yields CDR1 MGHDK and CDR2 SYGVNS. This CDR3 is 14 amino acids long. V was trimmed by 1 base and J by 5 bases, leaving 11 bases between them. CDR3 residues: CASSEWRSGETQYF. The CDR3 region has the DNA TGTGCCAGCAGTGAATGGCGGAGCGGGGAGACCCAGTACTTC.

The chain employs TRBV9 and TRBJ2-2; 8 bases match TRBD2. The CDR3 runs 18 residues. The germline V gene has CDR1 SGDLS and CDR2 YYNGEE. The J segment lost 2 bases and the V segment lost 4 bases, leaving 13 bases of the junction unmatched. The CDR3 loop reads CASSFRRGGPFNTGELFF. The CDR3 DNA sequence: TGTGCCAGCAGCTTCCGTCGGGGGGGCCCCTTCAACACCGGGGAGCTGTTTTTT.

The V call is TRBV5-1, the J call TRBJ2-1; TRBD2 matches at 7 bases. Germline CDR1 SGHRS, CDR2 YFSETQ. V was pared by 0 bases and J by 5 bases, with 8 bases of the junction left unmatched. The CDR3 has 16 amino acids. The DNA of the CDR3 is TGCGCCAGCAGCTTGGAGGGAGGGTTCTGGGACAATGAGCAGTTCTTC. It yields the protein CASSLEGGFWDNEQFF.

The J gene is TRBJ1-5, the V gene TRBV5-5; D may be TRBD1 (6 bases). V was pared by 4 bases and J by 0 bases, with 11 bases between. This CDR3 region has 15 residues. Germline lookup yields CDR1 SGHKS and CDR2 YYEKEE (reference sequence). The chain's CDR3 is CASSRTVYSNQPQHF. The CDR3 bases are TGTGCCAGCAGCCGGACAGTTTATAGCAATCAGCCCCAGCATTTT. The full variable domain, in which reference TRBV5-5 and TRBJ1-5 provide the parts outside the CDR3, is DAGVTQSPTHLIKTRGQQVTLRCSPISGHKSVSWYQQVLGQGPQFIFQYYEKEERGRGNFPDRFSARQFPNYSSELNVNALLLGDSALYLCASSRTVYSNQPQHFGDGTRLSIL.

The rearrangement uses TRBV12-3 or TRBV12-4 and TRBJ1-1, with a weak D call TRBD1 (6 bases). CDR3 size: 13 residues. The germline V and J ends were trimmed by 2 bases and 7 bases, with 11 bases remaining between them. The CDR3 nucleotides read TGTGCCAGCAGTTTATCAGGGGTTGGTGAAGCTTTCTTT. Amino acid sequence: CASSLSGVGEAFF.

The V call is TRBV5-1, the J call TRBJ1-6; D call uncertain. The CDR3 is 15 amino acids. CDR1 and CDR2 (germline): SGHRS, YFSETQ. Trimming shortened V by 0 bases and J by 1 base, and 5 bases separated the two germline ends. The CDR3 bases are TGCGCCAGCAGCTTGGGAGGGTCCTATAATTCACCCCTCCACTTT. Protein: CASSLGGSYNSPLHF. Filled out from reference TRBV5-1 and TRBJ1-6, the complete variable domain reads KAGVTQTPRYLIKTRGQQVTLSCSPISGHRSVSWYQQTPGQGLQFLFEYFSETQRNKGNFPGRFSGRQFSNSRSEMNVSTLELGDSALYLCASSLGGSYNSPLHFGNGTRLTVT.